Listed here are 16 T cell receptor beta chains from one sample, sequenced in a study of blood T cell repertoires in COVID-19. Data came from immunoSEQ multiplex PCR; TCRdb stores just in-frame clones and leaves some out. The top ten hold 2.9% of the sample, which has roughly 160,000 clones, approximately 80% seen once. Sequencing was carried out using peripheral blood. Every receptor here comes from a woman in her fifties or sixties with acute or convalescent COVID-19.

The chain uses TRBV7-2 and TRBJ1-1; 7 nucleotides align to TRBD1. J was trimmed by 4 bases and V by 1 base; bases with no gene match: 9. The germline CDR1 and CDR2 sequences are SGHTA and FQGNSA. This CDR3 is built from 16 residues. CDR3: CASSLETGASITEAFF. CDR3 DNA: TGTGCCAGCAGCTTAGAAACAGGGGCCTCAATCACTGAAGCTTTCTTT.

This sequence joins TRBV27 and TRBJ2-7; 9 positions match TRBD1. Looked up from germline, CDR1 is MNHEY and CDR2 is SMNVEV (reference sequence). The CDR3 runs to 16 residues. After removal of 6 bases from V and 5 bases from J, the junction contained 14 bases not matched to a gene. The CDR3 protein is CASRGGYGQGNHEQYF. The CDR3, as DNA: TGTGCCAGCAGGGGGGGGTACGGACAGGGGAACCACGAGCAGTACTTC.

This rearrangement joins TRBV12-3 or TRBV12-4 to TRBJ1-4; perhaps TRBD1 as D (5 bases). The V gene lost 7 bases and the J gene lost 13 bases, with 16 bases spanning the gap. The CDR3 covers 12 residues. CDR3 sequence (DNA): TGTGCCAGCAACGCCAACGGGGGGGGACTGTTTTTT. It is translated as CASNANGGGLFF.

The V and J genes are TRBV18 and TRBJ1-1; D not resolved. Trimming took off 4 bases at V and 1 base at J, with 10 bases between the two ends. This CDR3 is built from 14 residues. In germline, CDR1 is KGHSH, CDR2 LQKENI. DNA for the CDR3: TGTGCCAGCTCACAGACACCAACGAACACTGAAGCTTTCTTT. Residues: CASSQTPTNTEAFF.

The chain uses TRBV18 and TRBJ2-7; 8 bases are shared with TRBD1. The CDR3 contains 15 residues. V lost 3 bases to trimming and J lost 2 bases; unmatched junction nucleotides: 6. CDR1 is KGHSH, CDR2 LQKENI, per germline. CDR3 region: CASSPSLTGAYEQYF. The CDR3 DNA reads TGTGCCAGCTCACCGTCGTTGACAGGGGCCTACGAGCAGTACTTC.

This clone was counted only a few times. V is TRBV29-1 and J is TRBJ2-3, with D perhaps TRBD1 (5 bases). Germline V gene lookup returns CDR1 SQVTM and CDR2 ANQGSEA. V was clipped by 3 bases and J by 5 bases, with 15 bases between them. This CDR3 has 14 residues. CDR3 residues: CSVDLPGLEDTQYF. Here the CDR3 DNA reads TGCAGCGTTGATTTACCAGGGTTAGAAGATACGCAGTATTTT.

V and J are TRBV6-1 and TRBJ2-7; 8 bases align to TRBD1. The CDR3 runs 14 residues. V shed 1 base and J 7 bases; nucleotides not matched to a gene: 6. Germline V gene sequence: CDR1 MNHNS, CDR2 SASEGT. CDR3 nucleotide sequence: TGTGCCAGCAGTGAAGGACAGGGGCGGCATGAGCAGTACTTC. This gives the protein CASSEGQGRHEQYF.

This rearrangement joins TRBV7-2 to TRBJ1-1; perhaps TRBD1 as D (6 bases). This CDR3 is 15 amino acids long. Trimming pared 5 bases from V and 1 base from J, leaving 14 bases between. Germline CDR1 reads SGHTA; CDR2 reads FQGNSA. The CDR3: CASSPPGTTNTEAFF. In DNA, the CDR3 is TGTGCCAGCAGCCCTCCTGGGACAACGAACACTGAAGCTTTCTTT.

V gene TRBV12-5 combines with J gene TRBJ2-3; 7 positions match TRBD1. V lost 5 bases, J lost 1 base, and 3 bases stayed unmatched. Germline CDR1 is LGHNT and CDR2 is FRNRAP. This CDR3 is built from 14 residues. CDR3 DNA sequence: TGTGCTAGTGGTCGCGGACAGGGCACAGATACGCAGTATTTT. Encoded protein: CASGRGQGTDTQYF.

This clone showed up just a few times. The genes are TRBV3-1 (or the pseudogene TRBV3-2) and TRBJ1-6, with a possible D match to TRBD1 (5 bases). This CDR3 has 13 residues. The germline gives CDR1 LGHDT, CDR2 YNNKEL (reference sequence). V lost 4 bases and J 11 bases, leaving 12 bases between the germline ends. The CDR3 coding sequence is TGTGCCAGCAGCCCGAGACAGCAAGCACCCCTCCACTTT. It specifies CASSPRQQAPLHF.

The genes are TRBV7-5 and TRBJ2-5; the listed D gene, TRBD2, was not tested against the DNA. TRBV7-5 is a listed pseudogene. This CDR3 is 15 amino acids long. In nucleotides, the CDR3 is TGTGCCAGAAGCTTAGTAATAGCGGTCCGAGAGACCCAGTACTTC. This sequence encodes CARSLVIAVRETQYF.

The chain is built from TRBV9 and TRBJ1-2, with a weak D call TRBD1 (6 bases). This CDR3 is 15 amino acids long. Trimming cost V 3 bases and J 2 bases, with 14 bases left between them. CDR1 SGDLS and CDR2 YYNGEE come from the germline V gene. Written as DNA, the CDR3 is TGTGCCAGCAGCGAGGCCCCAGGGACAAACTATGGCTACACCTTC. Translation gives CASSEAPGTNYGYTF.

The rearrangement links TRBV6-5 to TRBJ2-2; the D gene is possibly TRBD1 (5 bases). This CDR3 comprises 14 residues. The ends were cut back, 8 bases at V and 0 bases at J, with 10 bases in the middle. Germline loops: CDR1 MNHEY, CDR2 SVGAGI. This chain's CDR3 is CASVGLTNTGELFF. CDR3 DNA sequence: TGTGCCAGCGTGGGGCTTACGAACACCGGGGAGCTGTTTTTT.

The chain carries TRBV2 and TRBJ2-3; no clear D. This CDR3 comprises 10 residues. Per germline, CDR1 SNHLY and CDR2 FYNNEI. Trimming removed 6 bases from V and 5 bases from J, with 3 bases in between. Here the CDR3 reads CASSRDTQYF. CDR3 bases: TGTGCCAGCAGCCGAGATACGCAGTATTTT.

The V call is TRBV5-6, the J call TRBJ1-3; D may be TRBD1 (5 bases). V was trimmed by 0 bases and J by 1 base, leaving 11 bases between them. Germline assignment: CDR1 SGHDT and CDR2 YYEEEE. CDR3 length equals 16 residues. The CDR3 nucleotides are TGTGCCAGCAGCTTGGCAGGGACTGCTTCTGGAAACACCATATATTTT. Protein sequence: CASSLAGTASGNTIYF.

Of note for this clone: One end of the junction varies from germline; a read error may be responsible. The CDR3: CASSPTPAGNYGYTF. The CDR3 DNA reads TGTGCTAGCAGCCCGACCCCCGCGGGAAACTATGGCTACACCTTC. This rearrangement joins TRBV7-7 to TRBJ1-2, with D hard to call. This CDR3 region has 15 residues. From germline, CDR1 is SSHAT and CDR2 FNYEAQ (reference sequence).